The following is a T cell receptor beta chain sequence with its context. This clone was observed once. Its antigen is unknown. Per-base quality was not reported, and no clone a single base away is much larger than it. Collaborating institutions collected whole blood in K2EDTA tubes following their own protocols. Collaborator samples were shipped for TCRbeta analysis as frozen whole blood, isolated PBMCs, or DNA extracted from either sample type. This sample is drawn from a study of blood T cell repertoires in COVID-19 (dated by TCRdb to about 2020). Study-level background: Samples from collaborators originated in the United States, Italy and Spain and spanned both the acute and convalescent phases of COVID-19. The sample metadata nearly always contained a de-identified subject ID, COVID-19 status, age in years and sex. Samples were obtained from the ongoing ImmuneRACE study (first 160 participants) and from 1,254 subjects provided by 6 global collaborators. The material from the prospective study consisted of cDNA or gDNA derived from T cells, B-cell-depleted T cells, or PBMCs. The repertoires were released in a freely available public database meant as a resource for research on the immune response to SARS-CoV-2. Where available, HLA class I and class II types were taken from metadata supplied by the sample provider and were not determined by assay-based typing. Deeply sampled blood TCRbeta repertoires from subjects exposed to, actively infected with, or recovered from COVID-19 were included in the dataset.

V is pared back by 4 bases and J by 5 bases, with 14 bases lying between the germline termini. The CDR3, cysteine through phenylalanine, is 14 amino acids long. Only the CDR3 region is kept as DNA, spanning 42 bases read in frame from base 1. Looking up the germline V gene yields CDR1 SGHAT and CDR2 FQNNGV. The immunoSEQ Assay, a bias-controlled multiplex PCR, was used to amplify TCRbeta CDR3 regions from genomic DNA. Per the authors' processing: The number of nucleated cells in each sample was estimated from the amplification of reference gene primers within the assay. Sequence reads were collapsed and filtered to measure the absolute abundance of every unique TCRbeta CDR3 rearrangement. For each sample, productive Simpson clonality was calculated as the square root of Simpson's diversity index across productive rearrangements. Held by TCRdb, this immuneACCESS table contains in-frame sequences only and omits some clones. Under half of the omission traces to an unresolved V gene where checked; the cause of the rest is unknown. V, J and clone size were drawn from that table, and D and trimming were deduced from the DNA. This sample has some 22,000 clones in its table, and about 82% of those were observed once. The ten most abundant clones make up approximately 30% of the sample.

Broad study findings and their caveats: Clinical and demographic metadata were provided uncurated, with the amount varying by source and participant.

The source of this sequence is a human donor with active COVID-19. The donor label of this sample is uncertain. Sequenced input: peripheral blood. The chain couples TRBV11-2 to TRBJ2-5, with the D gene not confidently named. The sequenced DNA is TGTGCCAGCAGCTACCGGTCGGTAGAGGAGACCCAGTACTTC. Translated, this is CASSYRSVEETQYF.